This record looks at one T cell receptor beta chain sequence and its context. The sample comes from a study of blood T cell repertoires in COVID-19. Turning to the study itself: Material from acute and convalescent COVID-19 was sourced from the United States, Italy and Spain. PBMCs, B-cell-depleted T cells, or T cells were the source of the cDNA or gDNA that made up the material.

Per the study methods: Counts of nucleated cells, estimated from reference gene primer amplification, were obtained. The table came from immunoSEQ multiplex PCR; TCRdb's copy has only in-frame clones and leaves some out. That table furnishes V, J and clone size, whereas the DNA furnished D and trimming. Of about 140,000 clones listed, about 81% were seen once; the top ten hold roughly 4%. The CDR3 totals 13 residues. Germline CDR1 is KGHSH and CDR2 is LQKENI. Trimming took off 2 bases at V and 6 bases at J, with 8 bases between the two ends. V is TRBV18 and J is TRBJ1-3; D remains ambiguous. The receptor's source is a woman of 80 years or more with acute or convalescent COVID-19. Sequencing was performed on peripheral blood. The CDR3 DNA reads TGTGCCAGCTCACCAAACGGGAAAAACACCATATATTTT. As protein: CASSPNGKNTIYF.